This is a list of T cell receptor beta chains from one sample in a study of cytomegalovirus exposure and HLA in healthy donors. Using immunoSEQ multiplex PCR, the repertoire was profiled, and TCRdb retains in-frame clones only, with some absent. The sample consists of over 150,000 clones, over 65% of them appearing once. The sample consisted of PBMCs. The receptors here all came from a woman between 55 and 75 years old in good health and CMV-seropositive. CDR3s include the opening cysteine and the closing phenylalanine or tryptophan. Each record gives: V gene, J gene, CDR3 length, CDR3 protein.

V gene: TRBV7-9; J gene: TRBJ2-2; CDR3 length: 13; CDR3 protein: CASSLGQERELFF
V gene: TRBV6-6; J gene: TRBJ2-2; CDR3 length: 14; CDR3 protein: CASSYRREPGELFF
V gene: TRBV5-1; J gene: TRBJ2-2; CDR3 length: 15; CDR3 protein: CASSLTTGGTGELFF
V gene: TRBV15; J gene: TRBJ1-2; CDR3 length: 13; CDR3 protein: CATSPDRGYGYTF
V gene: TRBV29-1; J gene: TRBJ2-1; CDR3 length: 15; CDR3 protein: CSVGLAGGPVDEQFF
V gene: TRBV4-3; J gene: TRBJ2-3; CDR3 length: 19; CDR3 protein: CASSQDYGQEPLLSDTQYF
V gene: TRBV30; J gene: TRBJ1-4; CDR3 length: 16; CDR3 protein: CAWSVREGGDRRKLFF
V gene: TRBV7-9; J gene: TRBJ1-2; CDR3 length: 12; CDR3 protein: CASSSNQNGYTF
V gene: TRBV5-1; J gene: TRBJ2-2; CDR3 length: 15; CDR3 protein: CASSSIAGAPGELFF
V gene: TRBV15; J gene: TRBJ1-4; CDR3 length: 16; CDR3 protein: CATSSPREATNEKLFF
V gene: TRBV9; J gene: TRBJ2-5; CDR3 length: 18; CDR3 protein: CASSPRIKTGERQETQYF
V gene: TRBV18; J gene: TRBJ1-4; CDR3 length: 12; CDR3 protein: CASSSDSGKLFF
V gene: TRBV5-6; J gene: TRBJ2-6; CDR3 length: 17; CDR3 protein: CASSFEGGQGGANVLTF
V gene: TRBV27; J gene: TRBJ2-3; CDR3 length: 13; CDR3 protein: CASSLPLQSRQYF
V gene: TRBV19; J gene: TRBJ1-4; CDR3 length: 14; CDR3 protein: CASTTGGTNEKLFF
V gene: TRBV5-1; J gene: TRBJ1-2; CDR3 length: 15; CDR3 protein: CASSSSGGANYGYTF
V gene: TRBV7-9; J gene: TRBJ1-5; CDR3 length: 15; CDR3 protein: CASSLQGSGNQPQHF